These 7 T cell receptor beta chains came from one sample sequenced in a study of blood T cell repertoires in COVID-19. TCRdb's table, derived via immunoSEQ multiplex PCR, lists solely in-frame clones and lacks some. The sample includes tens of thousands of clones, about nine tenths seen only once; the top ten take roughly 15%. The sequenced sample consisted of peripheral blood. Receptor source: a man older than 75 with acute or convalescent COVID-19.

V and J are TRBV5-1 and TRBJ2-5, with 11 bases fitting TRBD2. This CDR3 region has 14 residues. Germline V gene sequence: CDR1 SGHRS, CDR2 YFSETQ. V trimming: 8 bases; J trimming: 3 bases; junction bases outside the gene matches: 6. DNA of the CDR3: TGCGCCAGTACTAGCGGGGGTTTCGAAGAGACCCAGTACTTC. Translated: CASTSGGFEETQYF.

The genes are TRBV3-1 (or the pseudogene TRBV3-2) and TRBJ2-1; 8 bases align to TRBD1. V gave up 0 bases and J gave up 10 bases; unmatched junction bases: 2. Germline assignment: CDR1 LGHDT and CDR2 YNNKEL (reference sequence). The CDR3 loop spans 13 amino acids. CDR3 in amino acids: CASSQEWDREQFF. CDR3 sequence (DNA): TGTGCCAGCAGCCAAGAGTGGGACAGGGAGCAGTTCTTC.

V usage is TRBV18 and J usage is TRBJ2-7; 7 positions match TRBD1. Germline V gives CDR1 KGHSH, CDR2 LQKENI. This CDR3 has 14 amino acids. With V trimmed by 2 bases and J by 5 bases, 6 bases remained unmatched. CDR3 amino acids: CASSPGGQTDEQYF. As DNA, the CDR3 is TGTGCCAGCTCACCAGGGGGACAGACCGACGAGCAGTACTTC.

This sequence joins TRBV29-1 and TRBJ2-5; 9 bases match TRBD1. Unmatched junction bases numbered 9, after V lost 5 bases and J lost 5 bases. Germline CDR1 reads SQVTM; CDR2 reads ANQGSEA. The CDR3 extends over 14 amino acids. CDR3 residues: CSVSTGTGWETQYF. The CDR3 region has the DNA TGCAGCGTTTCGACCGGGACAGGGTGGGAGACCCAGTACTTC.

V usage is TRBV9 and J usage is TRBJ2-1; 12 bases are a match to TRBD1. The V and J ends lost 7 bases and 5 bases, in that order; junction bases with no gene match: 7. Germline CDR1 and CDR2: SGDLS and YYNGEE. This CDR3 spans 15 amino acids. CDR3 DNA: TGTGCCAGCCAAGGGGGACAGGGGGCTAACAATGAGCAGTTCTTC. Translated: CASQGGQGANNEQFF.

This clone has a single count. The V and J genes are TRBV30 and TRBJ1-2; D might be TRBD1 (5 bases). CDR1 and CDR2 from the germline V gene are GTSNPN and SVGIG (reference sequence). The length of the CDR3 is 15 residues. Trimming took off 0 bases at V and 4 bases at J, with 15 bases between the two ends. DNA of the CDR3: TGTGCCTGGAGTGTAACTCACAGGTCGGGCTATGGCTACACCTTC. Translation gives CAWSVTHRSGYGYTF.

The chain employs TRBV5-4 and TRBJ2-1; 7 bases are a match to TRBD2. Trimming removed 5 bases from V and 0 bases from J; junction bases left unmatched: 5. CDR1 SGHNT and CDR2 YYREEE come from the germline V gene (reference sequence). CDR3 length: 15 residues. The CDR3 here is CASRTGTTSYNEQFF. In DNA form, the CDR3 reads TGTGCCAGCAGAACCGGGACTACCTCCTACAATGAGCAGTTCTTC.